This TCR beta chain was observed in a study of CXCR3-negative and CXCR3-positive naive CD8 T cells. Germline V gene lookup returns CDR1 DFQATT and CDR2 SNEGSKA (reference sequence). The CDR3 has 15 residues. Study-wide results and caveats: Similar TRBV-TRBJ usage characterized naive CXCR3-negative and CXCR3-positive cells; memory cells differed.

Preparation of TRB cDNA libraries relied on 5' RACE carrying UMI labels. After re-calling the 5' RACE reads, TCRdb lists one entry per CDR3 protein, DNA absent. The sample has around 50,000 distinct CDR3 sequences, and its top ten clones hold around 2.5%. Points on this clonotype: Its antigen is not known.

The receptor comes from a human donor in good health. Some clones in this sample may be carry-over from other donors' samples. This chain uses TRBV20-1 with TRBJ2-7; as DNA is missing, the TRBD2 call by TCRdb cannot be tested. Sequenced material: naive CXCR3- CD8+ T cells from blood. This sample's subset: CD45RO-CCR7+CD27+CD95- naive CD8+ T cells lacking CXCR3 (TNR3-). CDR3 protein: CSARGFGSSYYEQYF.